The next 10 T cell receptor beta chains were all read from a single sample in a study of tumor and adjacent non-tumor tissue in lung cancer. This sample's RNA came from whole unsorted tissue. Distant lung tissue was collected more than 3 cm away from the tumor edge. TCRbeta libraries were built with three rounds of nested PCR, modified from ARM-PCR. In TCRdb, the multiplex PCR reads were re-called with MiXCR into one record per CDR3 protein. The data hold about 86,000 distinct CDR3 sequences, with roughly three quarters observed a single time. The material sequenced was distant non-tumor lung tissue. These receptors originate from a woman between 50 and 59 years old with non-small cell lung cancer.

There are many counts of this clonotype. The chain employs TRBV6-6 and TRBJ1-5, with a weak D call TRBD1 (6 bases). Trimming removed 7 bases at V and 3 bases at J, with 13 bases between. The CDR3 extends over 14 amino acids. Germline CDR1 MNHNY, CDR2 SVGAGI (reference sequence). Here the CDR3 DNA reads TGTGCCAGCACCCCGACAGGAGACAATCAGCCCCAGCATTTT. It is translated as CASTPTGDNQPQHF.

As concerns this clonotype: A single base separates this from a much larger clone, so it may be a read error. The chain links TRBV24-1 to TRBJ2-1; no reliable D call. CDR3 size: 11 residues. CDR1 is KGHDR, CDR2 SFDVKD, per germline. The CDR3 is CATSDYNERFF. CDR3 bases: TGTGCCACCAGTGACTACAATGAGCGGTTCTTC.

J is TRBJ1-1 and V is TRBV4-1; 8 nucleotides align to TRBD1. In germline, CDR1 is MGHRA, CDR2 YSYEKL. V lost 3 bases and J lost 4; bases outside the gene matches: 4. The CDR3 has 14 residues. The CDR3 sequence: CASSHLTGGTEAFF. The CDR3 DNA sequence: TGCGCCAGCAGCCACCTAACAGGGGGCACTGAAGCTTTCTTT.

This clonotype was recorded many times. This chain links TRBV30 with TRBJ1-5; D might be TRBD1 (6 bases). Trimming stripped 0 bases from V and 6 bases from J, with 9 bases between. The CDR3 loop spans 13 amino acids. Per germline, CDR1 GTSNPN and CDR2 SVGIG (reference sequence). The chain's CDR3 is CAWSVQGGQPQHF. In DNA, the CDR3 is TGTGCCTGGAGTGTACAGGGCGGTCAGCCCCAGCATTTT.

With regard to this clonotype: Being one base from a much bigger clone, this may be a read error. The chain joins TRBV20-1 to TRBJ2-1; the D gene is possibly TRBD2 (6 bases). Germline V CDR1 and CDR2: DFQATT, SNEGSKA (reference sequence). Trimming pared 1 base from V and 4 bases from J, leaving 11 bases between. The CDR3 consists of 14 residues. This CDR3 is CSARGLEDYNEQFF. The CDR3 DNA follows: TGCAGTGCTAGAGGACTAGAGGATTACAATGAGCAGTTCTTC.

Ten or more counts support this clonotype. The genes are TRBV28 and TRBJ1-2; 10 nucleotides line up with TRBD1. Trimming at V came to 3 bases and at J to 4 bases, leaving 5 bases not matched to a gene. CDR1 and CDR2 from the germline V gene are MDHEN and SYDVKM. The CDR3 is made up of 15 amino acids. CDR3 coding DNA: TGTGCCAGCAGTTTTACCGGACAGGGGGTCTATGGCTACACCTTC. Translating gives CASSFTGQGVYGYTF.

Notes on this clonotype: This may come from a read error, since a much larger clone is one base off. The CDR3 reads CASITTGEPSYNEQFF. The CDR3 nucleotides are TGTGCCAGCATAACCACAGGGGAGCCTTCCTACAATGAGCAGTTCTTC. The chain joins TRBV28 to TRBJ2-1, with 7 nucleotides matching TRBD1. Germline V gene sequence: CDR1 MDHEN, CDR2 SYDVKM. The trim removed 7 bases at V and 1 base at J, leaving 10 bases unmatched. The CDR3 runs to 16 residues.

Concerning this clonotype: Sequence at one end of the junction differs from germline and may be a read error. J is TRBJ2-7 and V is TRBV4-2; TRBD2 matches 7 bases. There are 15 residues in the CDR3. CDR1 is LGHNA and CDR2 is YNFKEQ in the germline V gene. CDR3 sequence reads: CASSGDSGNTYEQSF. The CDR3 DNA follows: TGTGCTAGCAGCGGGGACTCCGGTAACACCTACGAGCAGAGTTTC.

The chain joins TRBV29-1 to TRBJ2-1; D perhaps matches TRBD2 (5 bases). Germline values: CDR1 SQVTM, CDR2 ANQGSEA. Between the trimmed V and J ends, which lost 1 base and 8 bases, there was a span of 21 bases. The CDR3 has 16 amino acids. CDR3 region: CSVEGPQREAYHEQFF. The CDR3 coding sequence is TGCAGCGTTGAAGGCCCCCAACGGGAAGCGTACCATGAGCAGTTCTTC.

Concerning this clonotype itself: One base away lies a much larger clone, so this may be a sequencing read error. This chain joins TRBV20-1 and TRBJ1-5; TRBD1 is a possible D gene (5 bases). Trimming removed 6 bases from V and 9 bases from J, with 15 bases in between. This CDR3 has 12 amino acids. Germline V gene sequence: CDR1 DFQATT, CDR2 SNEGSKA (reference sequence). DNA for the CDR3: TGCAGTGCGGGCCAGGGACGAACGCCCCAGCATTTT. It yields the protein CSAGQGRTPQHF.